The 9 T cell receptor beta chains below come from one sample, sequenced in a study of cytomegalovirus exposure and HLA in healthy donors. This PCR relied on a set of 60 Vbeta primers and 13 Jbeta primers. Some clones are missing from TCRdb's copy, which holds only in-frame ones; the method was immunoSEQ multiplex PCR. The sample includes roughly 110,000 clones, 55% to 70% of them seen just once. Sequencing was carried out using PBMCs. The receptor set was obtained from a woman in her 30s in good health and CMV-seronegative.

V is TRBV6-5 and J is TRBJ1-3, with D hard to call. V lost 11 bases and J lost 1, with 9 bases in between. In germline, CDR1 is MNHEY, CDR2 SVGAGI. CDR3 length: 12 amino acids. CDR3 amino acids: CASTGSGNTIYF. In DNA form, the CDR3 reads TGTGCCTCCACGGGGTCTGGAAACACCATATATTTT.

This sequence joins TRBV28 and TRBJ2-3; D may be TRBD1 (6 bases). The length of the CDR3 is 13 residues. Germline CDR1 is MDHEN and CDR2 is SYDVKM. Trimming pared 7 bases from V and 5 bases from J, leaving 13 bases between. CDR3 DNA sequence: TGTGCCAGCAATGCCGGGACATTAGATACGCAGTATTTT. Amino acid sequence: CASNAGTLDTQYF.

This sequence joins TRBV13 and TRBJ2-1, with 11 bases fitting TRBD2. After removal of 7 bases from V and 4 bases from J, the junction contained 6 bases not matched to a gene. The CDR3 covers 15 residues. Germline-derived CDR1 and CDR2 are PRHDT and FYEKMQ (reference sequence). CDR3 bases: TGTGCCAGCAACCCGGGGACTAGCGGTTACAATGAGCAGTTCTTC. Translating gives CASNPGTSGYNEQFF.

The chain uses TRBV19 and TRBJ1-5; 10 bases match TRBD1. The V gene end was trimmed by 7 bases and the J gene end by 0 bases; junction bases not matched to a gene: 15. CDR3 length: 19 residues. The germline gives CDR1 LNHDA, CDR2 SQIVND (reference sequence). CDR3 nucleotides: TGTGCCAGTACCGTAACCGGGACAGGGGTGTCTTATAGCAATCAGCCCCAGCATTTT. Translating it yields CASTVTGTGVSYSNQPQHF.

The J gene is TRBJ1-6, the V gene TRBV6-1; D is unclear. The germline V and J ends were trimmed by 3 bases and 4 bases, with 4 bases remaining between them. The V gene's germline CDR1 is MNHNS and CDR2 SASEGT. The CDR3 contains 13 residues. CDR3 bases: TGTGCCAGCAGTGACGGGTATAATTCACCCCTCCACTTT. Encoded protein: CASSDGYNSPLHF.

The CDR3 DNA reads TGCAGTGCTACCAATTACGAGCAGTACTTC. It codes for CSATNYEQYF. The chain combines TRBV20-1 with TRBJ2-7; D remains unclear. Germline V gene sequence: CDR1 DFQATT, CDR2 SNEGSKA (reference sequence). This CDR3 has 10 amino acids. Trimming pared 4 bases from V and 4 bases from J, leaving 5 bases between.

This clone has more than one count but fewer than ten. The chain couples TRBV28 to TRBJ1-3, with D unresolved. V lost 0 bases to trimming and J lost 3 bases, with 9 bases between them. CDR1 and CDR2 (germline): MDHEN, SYDVKM. There are 15 residues in the CDR3. For the CDR3, the DNA is TGTGCCAGCAGTTTATGGACATCTTTTGGAAACACCATATATTTT. Protein product: CASSLWTSFGNTIYF.

This chain uses TRBV13 with TRBJ1-1; D perhaps matches TRBD1 (5 bases). Per germline, CDR1 PRHDT and CDR2 FYEKMQ (reference sequence). This CDR3 region has 15 residues. The ends were cut back, 5 bases at V and 1 base at J, with 14 bases in the middle. The CDR3 DNA sequence: TGTGCCAGCAGCCACGGGCCCGGACAGAACACTGAAGCTTTCTTT. This codes for CASSHGPGQNTEAFF.

The rearrangement links TRBV27 to TRBJ1-3, with D hard to call. Trimming cost V 2 bases and J 5 bases, with 13 bases left between them. The CDR3 has 15 residues. In germline, CDR1 is MNHEY, CDR2 SMNVEV (reference sequence). CDR3 residues: CASSLSGGSRNTIYF. CDR3 in DNA: TGTGCCAGCAGTTTAAGCGGAGGGTCTCGAAACACCATATATTTT.